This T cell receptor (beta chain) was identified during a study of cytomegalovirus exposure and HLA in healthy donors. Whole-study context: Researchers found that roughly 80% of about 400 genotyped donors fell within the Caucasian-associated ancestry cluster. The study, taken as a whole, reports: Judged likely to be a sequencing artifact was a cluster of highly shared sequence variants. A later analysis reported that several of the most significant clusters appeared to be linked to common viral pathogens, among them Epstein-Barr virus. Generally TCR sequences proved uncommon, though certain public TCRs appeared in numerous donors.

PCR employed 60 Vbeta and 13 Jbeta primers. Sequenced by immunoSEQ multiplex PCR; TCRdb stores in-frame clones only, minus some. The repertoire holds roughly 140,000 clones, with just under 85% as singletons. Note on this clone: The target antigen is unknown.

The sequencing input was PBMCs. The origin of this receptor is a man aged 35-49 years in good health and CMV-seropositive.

The CDR3 protein is CASRPTRRVRTEAFF. The CDR3 DNA reads as TGTGCCAGCAGGCCCACAAGGAGGGTCAGGACTGAAGCTTTCTTT. The chain carries TRBV6-5 and TRBJ1-1; D is unclear. The CDR3 runs 15 residues. Germline-derived CDR1 and CDR2 are MNHEY and SVGAGI. V lost 6 bases to trimming and J lost 5 bases, with 19 bases between them.